The 7 T cell receptor beta chains below come from one sample, sequenced in a study of prognosis after radiotherapy for stage I lung cancer. Genomic DNA was the source, and TCR beta CDR3 was amplified from it by two-round multiplex PCR. First-round PCR, the initial amplification, used primers specific to each TRBV and TRBJ gene. TCRdb analysed the multiplex PCR reads with MiXCR anew, one entry per CDR3 protein. The sample lists about 20,000 distinct CDR3 sequences, less than 50% seen once, with about 33% in the top ten. The material sequenced was PBMCs, taken before or after stereotactic body radiation therapy (not recorded which). The origin of the receptors is a donor over 45 with non-small cell lung cancer.

This clonotype has a handful of counts. The CDR3 DNA follows: TGTGCCAGCAGTTCCACAGGGGAATCCACTGAAGCTTTCTTT. As protein: CASSSTGESTEAFF. The chain combines TRBV9 with TRBJ1-1; 7 nucleotides match TRBD1. The CDR3 runs to 14 residues. The V and J ends lost 5 bases and 4 bases, in that order; junction bases with no gene match: 8. Germline V gives CDR1 SGDLS, CDR2 YYNGEE.

Details on this clonotype: A read error is possible here, since a much larger clone lies one base away. The J gene is TRBJ2-4, the V gene TRBV7-9; D could derive from TRBD1 or TRBD2 (5 bases each). The V gene's germline CDR1 is SEHNR and CDR2 FQNEAQ (reference sequence). Trimming took 0 bases from V and 7 from J, leaving 19 bases between them. CDR3 length: 17 amino acids. CDR3 amino acids: CASSLAGTAVGYNIQYF. CDR3 bases: TGTGCCAGCAGCTTAGCCGGGACCGCCGTCGGATATAACATTCAGTACTTC.

This clonotype was seen ten or more times. V usage is TRBV7-3 and J usage is TRBJ1-2, with a weak D call TRBD1 (5 bases). V dropped 2 bases and J dropped 4 bases, with 14 bases sitting between them. The CDR3 runs to 15 residues. CDR1 SGHTA and CDR2 FQGTGA come from the germline V gene. CDR3 region: CASSLGGEISYGYTF. The CDR3 bases are TGTGCCAGCAGCTTAGGGGGGGAGATTTCCTATGGCTACACCTTC.

This clonotype has at least ten counts. The chain carries TRBV5-1 and TRBJ2-5; TRBD1 is a possible D gene (5 bases). Germline V gene data show CDR1 as SGHRS and CDR2 as YFSETQ. The CDR3 runs to 15 residues. The germline V and J ends were trimmed by 0 bases and 0 bases, with 9 bases remaining between them. The DNA of the CDR3 is TGCGCCAGCAGCTTGGGGACAACGGACCAAGAGACCCAGTACTTC. It is translated as CASSLGTTDQETQYF.

In its sample, this clonotype was seen many times. The V gene is TRBV6-2 or TRBV6-3, the J gene TRBJ2-5; D uncertain. Germline CDR1 and CDR2: MNHEY and SVGEGT. The germline V and J ends were trimmed by 3 bases and 5 bases, with 4 bases remaining between them. There are 11 residues in the CDR3. The CDR3 DNA reads as TGTGCCAGCAGTTATTGGGAGACCCAGTACTTC. It specifies CASSYWETQYF.

The sample holds many counts of this clonotype. The V call is TRBV5-4, the J call TRBJ1-2; D unclear. Germline V lookup: CDR1 SGHNT, CDR2 YYREEE (reference sequence). With 4 bases removed from V and 4 bases from J, the gap between germline ends came to 14 bases. The length of the CDR3 is 14 residues. The chain's CDR3 is CASSPADSSYGYTF. In DNA form, the CDR3 reads TGTGCCAGCAGCCCAGCCGATAGCTCCTATGGCTACACCTTC.

The chain combines TRBV5-1 with TRBJ2-7; D not certain. CDR1 and CDR2 from the germline V gene are SGHRS and YFSETQ. CDR3 length equals 14 residues. V dropped 0 bases and J dropped 3 bases, with 10 bases sitting between them. In DNA form, the CDR3 reads TGCGCCAGCAGCTTGGGGACGTGTGACTACGAGCAGTACTTC. Its translation is CASSLGTCDYEQYF.